A single sample is the source of the 11 T cell receptor beta chains below, sequenced in a study of blood T cell repertoires in acute mononucleosis. General study points: Public beta motifs plus an AV5-AJ31 alpha motif appeared to drive GLC-BM selection.

The time point here: convalescence about 6 months (5-8 months) after acute presentation (visit 7). Data came from immunoSEQ multiplex PCR; TCRdb stores just in-frame clones and leaves some out. The sample shows roughly 1,700 clones, approximately 26% of them seen only once. The sequencing here drew on EBV GLC epitope tetramer+ CD8+ T cells sorted from PBMCs, taken during convalescence from infectious mononucleosis. The subset denotes: CD8 T cells binding tetramer with EBV BMLF1 280-288 peptide (GLC-BM). These receptor sequences come from a woman aged 18-35 years with infectious mononucleosis caused by EBV.

This clone was seen more than once but under ten times. A far larger clone is a single base away, which makes a read error likely. The chain couples TRBV29-1 to TRBJ2-1; 7 bases align to TRBD2. The germline V gene encodes CDR1 SQVTM and CDR2 ANQGSEA. The CDR3 is 13 amino acids. CDR3 sequence reads: CIVLPGLLNEQFF. As DNA, the CDR3 is TGCATCGTTTTACCGGGACTACTCAATGAGCAGTTCTTC.

For this clone: A far larger clone is one nucleotide away, so this likely arose from a read error. V and J are TRBV5-1 and TRBJ2-7; perhaps D is TRBD1 or TRBD2 (6 bases each). This CDR3 comprises 14 residues. CDR1 SGHRS and CDR2 YFSETQ come from the germline V gene. The CDR3 reads CASSLALGGHERYF. CDR3 in DNA: TGCGCCAGCAGCTTGGCCCTCGGGGGCCACGAGCGGTACTTC.

Worth noting for this clone: Its ends do not fully match the called genes, so a read error is possible. The chain joins TRBV29-1 to TRBJ1-1; 8 positions match TRBD1. This CDR3 contains 13 residues. Germline lookup yields CDR1 SQVTM and CDR2 ANQGSEA. Here the CDR3 DNA reads TGCTGCGTGGGGGGACAGGCGTACACTGATGCTTTCTTT. Translated: CCVGGQAYTDAFF.

This clone was detected a few times. One base separates it from a far larger clone, so it is likely a read error. The V call is TRBV27, the J call TRBJ2-1; TRBD2 is a possible D gene (5 bases). Per germline, CDR1 MNHEY and CDR2 SMNVEV (reference sequence). V was shortened by 7 bases and J by 0 bases, with 13 bases between the two germline ends. This CDR3 contains 15 residues. DNA for the CDR3: TGTGCCAGCATCACCGTAACTAGCTCCTACAATGAGCAGTTCTTC. The encoded protein is CASITVTSSYNEQFF.

In regard to this clone: A much more abundant neighbour one base away suggests this may be a read error. The chain carries TRBV7-3 and TRBJ2-1; TRBD2 aligns across 8 bases. The V gene end was trimmed by 5 bases and the J gene end by 8 bases; junction bases not matched to a gene: 11. The CDR3 consists of 15 residues. CDR1 is SGHTA, CDR2 FQGTGA, per germline. CDR3 region: CASSRTSGSVYEQFF. The CDR3, as DNA: TGTGCCAGCAGCCGGACAAGCGGGAGTGTCTATGAGCAGTTCTTC.

In this sample, this clone turned up once. One end of the junction does not line up with germline, which may come from a read error. The chain couples TRBV15 to TRBJ1-1, with D unclear. The CDR3 has 15 residues. The V gene's germline CDR1 is LNHNV and CDR2 YYDKDF (reference sequence). The CDR3 sequence: CATVIQNPRYQVTQF. The CDR3 DNA reads as TGTGCCACGGTCATCCAGAACCCAAGATACCAGGTTACCCAGTTT.

This rearrangement joins TRBV27 to TRBJ2-1; D is uncertain. The CDR3 is 16 residues long. Looked up from germline, CDR1 is MNHEY and CDR2 is SMNVEV (reference sequence). V lost 5 bases and J 4 bases, leaving 18 bases between the germline ends. CDR3 loop: CASSVSGETFYNEQFF. The CDR3 DNA is TGTGCCAGCAGTGTAAGTGGGGAAACCTTTTACAATGAGCAGTTCTTC.

In the case of this clone: A far larger clone is only one base removed, so a read error is likely. This sample also contains other DNA sequences that code for the same CDR3. The chain recombines TRBV29-1 with TRBJ1-2; 7 bases map to TRBD1. CDR3 length: 12 residues. Germline-derived CDR1 and CDR2 are SQVTM and ANQGSEA. V trimming: 5 bases; J trimming: 12 bases; junction bases outside the gene matches: 12. The DNA for the CDR3 is TGCAGCGTTCACGGGGAGGGGGCGGGGGACACCTTC. Its protein is CSVHGEGAGDTF.

This clone is labeled medium-sized. The genes are TRBV6-6 and TRBJ2-1, with TRBD2 as a possible D gene (5 bases). Trimming shortened V by 6 bases and J by 0 bases, and 12 bases separated the two germline ends. From germline, CDR1 is MNHNY and CDR2 SVGAGI (reference sequence). This CDR3 is 15 amino acids long. The CDR3 coding sequence is TGTGCCAGCAGCACCGTAACTAGCTCCTACAATGAGCAGTTCTTC. Its protein product is CASSTVTSSYNEQFF.

A remark on this clone: An end of the junction does not agree with germline; a read error may underlie this. V gene TRBV27 combines with J gene TRBJ2-7; tentatively, D is TRBD2 (6 bases). Germline values: CDR1 MNHEY, CDR2 SMNVEV (reference sequence). This CDR3 has 16 residues. This CDR3 reads CASSLSIAATVYEQYF. The CDR3 DNA sequence: TGTGCCAGCAGCTTATCGATAGCGGCTACGGTCTACGAGCAGTACTTC.

Worth noting for this clone: Since a much larger clone is just one base distant, this may be a read error. The rearrangement uses TRBV7-3 and TRBJ2-1, with no clear D. Trimming stripped 5 bases from V and 8 bases from J, with 13 bases between. CDR3 length: 13 amino acids. Germline values: CDR1 SGHTA, CDR2 FQGTGA. CDR3 sequence: CASSVAGGDEQFF. The CDR3 DNA reads as TGTGCCAGCAGCGTAGCAGGTGGGGATGAGCAGTTCTTC.